This T cell receptor beta chain was identified during a study of beta chain features in type 1 diabetes. This clone was observed a few times. Antigen unknown. cDNA synthesis used the whole RNA isolate, giving expressed TCRB sequences. Profiled with immunoSEQ multiplex PCR; TCRdb holds only in-frame clones, not every one. Of some 660,000 clones in the sample, roughly an eighth are singletons; the top ten hold less than 0.04%. Central memory, naive, regulatory and stem cell-like memory CD4+ cells were sorted by CD45RO/CCR7/CD25/CD127/CD95/CD27. Findings and caveats of the study: Among patients with Type 1 diabetes, TCRB CDR3s were moderately but significantly shorter in every one of the four CD4+ subsets.

Trimming removed 1 base at V and 2 bases at J, with 12 bases between. The CDR3 length is 15 residues. Germline loops: CDR1 SGHVS, CDR2 FNYEAQ. This sequence joins TRBV7-6 and TRBJ2-7; perhaps TRBD1 as D (6 bases). What was sequenced was naive CD4+ T cells from blood. The clonotype originates from a young man with type 1 diabetes. CDR3 protein: CASSLGGQGAYEQYF. CDR3 bases: TGTGCCAGCAGCTTAGGGGGACAAGGAGCCTACGAGCAGTACTTC.